The 22 T cell receptor beta chains below come from one sample, sequenced in a study of human T cells and chemical hapten exposure. Specified time point: patch test 1, 2 weeks after DPC sensitization. The sample's treatment: therapeutic diphenylcyclopropenone sensitization with weekly scalp DPC. TCRdb fed the RACE reads into MiXCR, producing one record per CDR3 protein. The top ten clones hold about 8% of a sample with 350,000 or so distinct CDR3 sequences, around 6.9% of them seen once. The sequenced sample was whole blood, obtained in connection with sensitization to the hapten diphenylcyclopropenone (DPC). The receptors originated from a woman under 30 with alopecia areata. Some clones in this sample may be carry-over from other donors' samples.

This clonotype has ten or more counts. The J gene is TRBJ2-4, the V gene TRBV4-3, with unresolved D. The germline CDR1 and CDR2 sequences are LGHNA and YSLEER. The CDR3 loop spans 15 amino acids. V lost 4 bases and J 0 bases, leaving 10 bases between the germline ends. DNA for the CDR3: TGCGCCAGCAGCCGCTTACTCCTAGCCAAAAACATTCAGTACTTC. As protein: CASSRLLLAKNIQYF.

This clonotype was detected many times. The chain joins TRBV29-1 to TRBJ1-1, with no clear D. Trimming took 7 bases from V and 8 from J, leaving 14 bases between them. The CDR3 contains 11 residues. Germline V gene lookup returns CDR1 SQVTM and CDR2 ANQGSEA. This CDR3 is CSATGSLEAFF. CDR3 nucleotide sequence: TGCAGCGCTACCGGCAGTTTAGAAGCTTTCTTT.

This clonotype came up a few times. The chain is built from TRBV28 and TRBJ1-2, with D perhaps TRBD1 (5 bases). The CDR3 runs to 13 residues. CDR1 MDHEN and CDR2 SYDVKM come from the germline V gene. The V end was cut by 4 bases, the J end by 8 bases, with 14 bases between. CDR3 coding DNA: TGTGCCAGCAGTTCAGGGCCTCCCCAAGGCTACACCTTC. As protein: CASSSGPPQGYTF.

This clonotype was found many times. The chain recombines TRBV7-2 with TRBJ2-4, with 7 bases that match TRBD1. The J segment lost 0 bases and the V segment lost 4 bases, leaving 15 bases of the junction unmatched. The CDR3 is 19 amino acids. Looked up from germline, CDR1 is SGHTA and CDR2 is FQGNSA. Here the CDR3 reads CASSSQGSTPPLAKNIQYF. CDR3 DNA: TGTGCCAGCAGCTCACAGGGGTCGACTCCCCCTTTAGCCAAAAACATTCAGTACTTC. Supplemented by reference TRBV7-2 and TRBJ2-4, the full variable domain reads GAGVSQSPSNKVTEKGKDVELRCDPISGHTALYWYRQSLGQGLEFLIYFQGNSAPDKSGLPSDRFSAERTGGSVSTLTIQRTQQEDSAVYLCASSSQGSTPPLAKNIQYFGAGTRLSVL.

This clonotype was counted between two and nine times. The chain is built from TRBV20-1 and TRBJ1-6, with a weak D call TRBD1 (5 bases). Trimming pared 4 bases from V and 7 bases from J, leaving 14 bases between. The germline V gene encodes CDR1 DFQATT and CDR2 SNEGSKA (reference sequence). CDR3 length equals 14 residues. The CDR3, as DNA: TGCAGTGCTAAACGGGGGGTAGAGAATTCACCCCTCCACTTT. Residues: CSAKRGVENSPLHF.

This clonotype was found many times. This chain links TRBV5-1 with TRBJ2-3; D is unclear. Trimming left V 0 bases short and J 1 base short, with 15 bases between. This CDR3 comprises 17 residues. Germline V lookup: CDR1 SGHRS, CDR2 YFSETQ. The CDR3 spells CASSLAVVNQRTDTQYF. The CDR3 nucleotides read TGCGCCAGCAGCTTGGCGGTCGTCAATCAACGCACAGATACGCAGTATTTT.

This clonotype was detected ten times or more. This rearrangement joins TRBV28 to TRBJ1-5, with TRBD1 matching over 8 bases. Germline V gives CDR1 MDHEN, CDR2 SYDVKM. CDR3 size: 14 residues. With 4 bases clipped from V and 6 bases from J, the junction kept 5 bases outside the gene matches. The CDR3 bases are TGTGCCAGCAGTTCCGGACAGGGAAGTCAGCCCCAGCATTTT. This codes for CASSSGQGSQPQHF.

The chain combines TRBV12-3 or TRBV12-4 with TRBJ2-3; perhaps TRBD2 as D (7 bases). The CDR3 is made up of 17 amino acids. V was trimmed by 6 bases and J by 5 bases, leaving 24 bases between them. The DNA of the CDR3 is TGTGCCAGCAGCTCCTATGGGGGGGGGGCCTTCAGAGATACGCAGTATTTT. Protein product: CASSSYGGGAFRDTQYF.

Only a few counts were recorded for this clonotype. The chain carries TRBV9 and TRBJ2-1; D could derive from TRBD1 or TRBD2 (6 bases each). The germline V and J ends were trimmed by 4 bases and 0 bases, with 14 bases remaining between them. Per the germline V gene, CDR1 is SGDLS and CDR2 is YYNGEE. This CDR3 comprises 16 residues. CDR3 DNA: TGTGCCAGCAGCCCCCAAGGGGGGAGCTCCTACAATGAGCAGTTCTTC. This sequence encodes CASSPQGGSSYNEQFF.

V and J are TRBV4-1 and TRBJ2-1; D is possibly TRBD1 (5 bases). The V end was cut by 1 base, the J end by 3 bases, with 16 bases between. The CDR3 totals 17 residues. Germline V CDR1 and CDR2: MGHRA, YSYEKL. This CDR3 is CASSQVDMGLVYNEQFF. In DNA form, the CDR3 reads TGCGCCAGCAGCCAAGTCGATATGGGGCTGGTCTACAATGAGCAGTTCTTC.

The chain links TRBV27 to TRBJ1-6; D is unclear. Trimming left V 1 base short and J 8 bases short, with 12 bases between. The CDR3 totals 15 residues. Germline values: CDR1 MNHEY, CDR2 SMNVEV (reference sequence). The chain's CDR3 is CASSLFFVRDSPLHF. CDR3 DNA: TGTGCCAGCAGTTTATTTTTCGTTCGGGATTCACCCCTCCACTTT.

This clonotype was recorded many times. The rearrangement joins TRBV7-3 to TRBJ1-1; the D gene is possibly TRBD1 (6 bases). The germline V and J ends were trimmed by 1 base and 1 base, with 10 bases remaining between them. This CDR3 has 15 amino acids. CDR1 and CDR2 from the germline V gene are SGHTA and FQGTGA. CDR3 sequence reads: CASSLNGGANTEAFF. The CDR3, as DNA: TGTGCCAGCAGCTTAAACGGGGGCGCGAACACTGAAGCTTTCTTT.

The chain joins TRBV12-3 or TRBV12-4 to TRBJ1-2, with TRBD1 as a possible D gene (5 bases). V dropped 5 bases and J dropped 8 bases, with 15 bases sitting between them. CDR3 size: 13 residues. The CDR3 DNA reads TGTGCCAGCAGTACGGGACTCATGGACGGCTACACCTTC. It yields the protein CASSTGLMDGYTF.

Many counts were recorded for this clonotype. The genes are TRBV12-3 or TRBV12-4 and TRBJ2-7, with 11 bases matching TRBD2. The CDR3 consists of 16 residues. V lost 6 bases, J lost 1 base, and 8 bases stayed unmatched. Written as DNA, the CDR3 is TGTGCCAGCAGCTCGGGAACTAGCGGGGGATCCTACGAGCAGTACTTC. Its protein product is CASSSGTSGGSYEQYF.

This clonotype was counted a few times. The CDR3 nucleotides are TGCGCCAGCAGCCTGGGACAGGGGGCCCCCACAGATACGCAGTATTTT. Translation: CASSLGQGAPTDTQYF. This chain uses TRBV5-1 with TRBJ2-3, with 12 bases aligning to TRBD1. The V segment lost 4 bases and the J segment 2 bases; nucleotides outside the gene matches: 5. Germline-derived CDR1 and CDR2 are SGHRS and YFSETQ. This CDR3 has 16 residues.

J is TRBJ1-4 and V is TRBV20-1; D perhaps matches TRBD1 (6 bases). Germline V gene data show CDR1 as DFQATT and CDR2 as SNEGSKA (reference sequence). The CDR3 has 13 residues. Trimming shortened V by 6 bases and J by 8 bases, and 16 bases separated the two germline ends. CDR3 sequence: CSAPTGAEEKLFF. The CDR3 region has the DNA TGCAGTGCCCCGACAGGTGCAGAGGAAAAACTGTTTTTT.

This clonotype was detected a few times. The chain has TRBV5-5 and TRBJ2-7, with D uncertain. The CDR3 contains 14 residues. From germline, CDR1 is SGHKS and CDR2 YYEKEE (reference sequence). Trimming took 4 bases from V and 2 from J, leaving 13 bases between them. The CDR3, as DNA: TGTGCCAGCAGCCCCACCCCGAGCCCCTACGAGCAGTACTTC. Translation: CASSPTPSPYEQYF.

The sample holds a few counts of this clonotype. This chain links TRBV7-3 with TRBJ1-1; D is possibly TRBD1 (5 bases). Germline CDR1 SGHTA, CDR2 FQGTGA. V lost 5 bases to trimming and J lost 4 bases, with 14 bases between them. The CDR3 covers 14 residues. CDR3 DNA sequence: TGTGCCAGCAGCACAGGACGGACGATCACTGAAGCTTTCTTT. This encodes CASSTGRTITEAFF.

The sample holds a few counts of this clonotype. This chain connects TRBV10-3 to TRBJ1-1; maybe TRBD1 (5 bases). V was trimmed by 0 bases and J by 6 bases, leaving 8 bases between them. The CDR3 spans 13 residues. Per germline, CDR1 ENHRY and CDR2 SYGVKD. CDR3 sequence reads: CAISESGDPEAFF. The CDR3 coding sequence is TGTGCCATCAGTGAGTCGGGGGATCCTGAAGCTTTCTTT.

The rearrangement links TRBV24-1 to TRBJ2-2; 8 bases line up with TRBD1. The CDR3 contains 15 residues. Germline V gene data show CDR1 as KGHDR and CDR2 as SFDVKD. The V and J ends lost 4 bases and 9 bases, in that order; junction bases with no gene match: 9. The CDR3 region is CATSESDRASRELFF. Here the CDR3 DNA reads TGTGCCACCAGTGAGTCGGACAGGGCAAGTCGGGAGCTGTTTTTT.

This clonotype was counted a few times. J is TRBJ2-5 and V is TRBV12-3 or TRBV12-4; TRBD1 is a possible D gene (5 bases). The V end lost 3 bases, the J end lost 2 bases, and 19 bases lay between the germline ends. This CDR3 region has 17 residues. CDR3: CASSFRAVLKGQETQYF. For the CDR3, the DNA is TGTGCCAGCAGTTTTCGGGCAGTCCTCAAGGGGCAAGAGACCCAGTACTTC.

This clonotype was seen repeatedly, ten times or more. The chain recombines TRBV29-1 with TRBJ2-3; 7 bases are shared with TRBD1. Trimming removed 6 bases from V and 3 bases from J; junction bases left unmatched: 12. Looked up from germline, CDR1 is SQVTM and CDR2 is ANQGSEA. The CDR3 contains 15 residues. CDR3 protein: CSVSGTVQRTDTQYF. The CDR3 coding sequence is TGCAGCGTGTCCGGGACAGTTCAGAGGACAGATACGCAGTATTTT.